What follows are 25 T cell receptor beta chains derived from one specimen sequenced in a study of cytomegalovirus exposure and HLA in healthy donors. The PCR made use of 60 Vbeta and 13 Jbeta primers. The repertoire was sequenced with immunoSEQ multiplex PCR; TCRdb's copy has only in-frame clones and lacks some. The table shows about 100,000 clones, with about four fifths occurring only once. Sequencing was done on a sample of PBMCs. Receptors were obtained from a woman aged 65 to 85 in good health and CMV-seropositive.

The rearrangement links TRBV19 to TRBJ2-5, with 7 positions matching TRBD1. The CDR3 loop spans 13 amino acids. J lost 5 bases, V lost 5 bases, and 5 bases had no gene match. Per germline, CDR1 LNHDA and CDR2 SQIVND (reference sequence). The CDR3 protein is CASSHQDRETQYF. In DNA form, the CDR3 reads TGTGCCAGTAGTCACCAGGACAGGGAGACCCAGTACTTC. Full variable domain (rest looked up from reference TRBV19 and TRBJ2-5): DGGITQSPKYLFRKEGQNVTLSCEQNLNHDAMYWYRQDPGQGLRLIYYSQIVNDFQKGDIAEGYSVSREKKESFPLTVTSAQKNPTAFYLCASSHQDRETQYFGPGTRLLVL.

The chain uses TRBV4-3 and TRBJ1-2; D might be TRBD1 (6 bases). The CDR3 has 16 residues. V gave up 0 bases and J gave up 4 bases, with 15 bases separating them. Looked up from germline, CDR1 is LGHNA and CDR2 is YSLEER. CDR3 nucleotide sequence: TGCGCCAGCAGCCAAGACACCGCAGGGGTGGTCTATGGCTACACCTTC. Protein: CASSQDTAGVVYGYTF.

This clone was recorded only once. The chain employs TRBV6-5 and TRBJ2-7, with D uncertain. The last part of the DNA fits TRBJ2-5 better; the J call may be wrong. This CDR3 contains 11 residues. Per the germline V gene, CDR1 is MNHEY and CDR2 is SVGAGI. This CDR3 reads CASSNTETQYF. The CDR3 nucleotides read TGTGCCAGCAGCAATACAGAGACCCAGTACTTC.

The V and J genes are TRBV7-9 and TRBJ1-1; D call uncertain. Trimming took 1 base from V and 0 from J, leaving 6 bases between them. Germline V gene lookup returns CDR1 SEHNR and CDR2 FQNEAQ (reference sequence). CDR3 length equals 14 residues. The CDR3 loop is CASSLGQVNTEAFF. The CDR3 nucleotides read TGTGCCAGCAGCTTAGGCCAGGTGAACACTGAAGCTTTCTTT.

The chain couples TRBV19 to TRBJ2-3; D is perhaps TRBD2 (5 bases). Trimming took 3 bases from V and 2 from J, leaving 12 bases between them. This CDR3 region has 15 residues. Germline V CDR1 and CDR2: LNHDA, SQIVND (reference sequence). The CDR3 bases are TGTGCCAGTAGTATTTCGGGGTCACCCACAGATACGCAGTATTTT. This codes for CASSISGSPTDTQYF.

J is TRBJ1-2 and V is TRBV7-3; TRBD1 matches at 9 bases. Germline V CDR1 and CDR2: SGHTA, FQGTGA. The CDR3 extends over 13 amino acids. V was pared by 5 bases and J by 6 bases, with 4 bases of the junction left unmatched. The CDR3 region is CASSITGGHGYTF. The CDR3, as DNA: TGTGCCAGCAGCATTACAGGGGGCCATGGCTACACCTTC.

In this sample, this clone turned up once. The chain combines TRBV15 with TRBJ1-2; D is possibly TRBD1 (5 bases). Germline CDR1 LNHNV, CDR2 YYDKDF (reference sequence). The CDR3 spans 15 residues. The V and J ends lost 5 bases and 6 bases respectively, with 19 bases between them. The CDR3: CATSRPLAGKNGYTF. Here the CDR3 DNA reads TGTGCCACCAGCCGACCCCTGGCAGGGAAAAATGGCTACACCTTC.

This clone was counted only a few times. The gene calls are TRBV28 and TRBJ2-3, with a weak D call TRBD1 (6 bases). V gave up 5 bases and J gave up 1 base, with 25 bases separating them. The CDR3 covers 19 residues. From germline, CDR1 is MDHEN and CDR2 SYDVKM. In DNA form, the CDR3 reads TGTGCCAGCAGTCCGGGATACTACACAGGGACAAGGGGCACAGATACGCAGTATTTT. This gives the protein CASSPGYYTGTRGTDTQYF.

The chain employs TRBV28 and TRBJ1-2; TRBD1 agrees at 8 bases. This CDR3 is built from 13 residues. The germline V gene has CDR1 MDHEN and CDR2 SYDVKM. Unmatched junction bases numbered 5, after V lost 3 bases and J lost 8 bases. CDR3 loop: CASSLRQGYGYTF. In DNA form, the CDR3 reads TGTGCCAGCAGTTTGAGACAGGGGTACGGCTACACCTTC.

The chain carries TRBV9 and TRBJ2-1, with unresolved D. This CDR3 is built from 13 residues. Germline V gene lookup returns CDR1 SGDLS and CDR2 YYNGEE. V lost 4 bases, J lost 8 bases, and 13 bases lay in between. The CDR3 spells CASSPTFNDEQFF. The CDR3 nucleotides read TGTGCCAGCAGCCCGACATTTAACGATGAGCAGTTCTTC. Full variable domain (remainder filled in from reference TRBV9 and TRBJ2-1): DSGVTQTPKHLITATGQRVTLRCSPRSGDLSVYWYQQSLDQGLQFLIQYYNGEERAKGNILERFSAQQFPDLHSELNLSSLELGDSALYFCASSPTFNDEQFFGPGTRLTVL.

The rearrangement links TRBV9 to TRBJ1-1; D not resolved. Trimming stripped 3 bases from V and 0 bases from J, with 12 bases between. The CDR3 runs to 15 residues. The germline V gene encodes CDR1 SGDLS and CDR2 YYNGEE. The CDR3 is CASSGREGLNTEAFF. CDR3 DNA: TGTGCCAGCAGCGGCCGGGAGGGCTTGAACACTGAAGCTTTCTTT.

In this sample, this clone turned up once. The rearrangement uses TRBV14 and TRBJ2-7; 7 nucleotides match TRBD1. This CDR3 spans 16 amino acids. Germline V lookup: CDR1 SGHDN, CDR2 FVKESK. Unmatched junction bases numbered 9, after V lost 1 base and J lost 3 bases. Here the CDR3 DNA reads TGTGCCAGCAGCCAAGTTGGCAGGGGGAAACGCTACGAGCAGTACTTC. This encodes CASSQVGRGKRYEQYF.

This clone was seen a single time. The CDR3 protein is CASTPRGQPYPQHF. The CDR3 DNA follows: TGTGCCAGCACCCCAAGGGGACAACCATATCCCCAGCATTTT. J is TRBJ1-5 and V is TRBV25-1, with a possible D match to TRBD1 (6 bases). CDR1 and CDR2 from the germline V gene are MGHDK and SYGVNS. The CDR3 consists of 14 residues. Trimming stripped 7 bases from V and 10 bases from J, with 20 bases between.

This clone was recorded a few times. V and J are TRBV10-3 and TRBJ2-2, with 7 bases lining up with TRBD2. Germline trimming cut 3 bases from V and 0 bases from J; bases unmatched to any gene: 1. Germline CDR1 ENHRY, CDR2 SYGVKD. The CDR3 spans 15 residues. The chain's CDR3 is CAISDTSANTGELFF. In DNA form, the CDR3 reads TGTGCCATCAGTGACACTAGCGCGAACACCGGGGAGCTGTTTTTT.

This clone appeared a single time. The chain links TRBV29-1 to TRBJ2-7; D remains unclear. This CDR3 comprises 11 residues. Germline values: CDR1 SQVTM, CDR2 ANQGSEA. V lost 1 base, J lost 1 base, and 2 bases lay in between. CDR3 sequence reads: CSVEASYEQYF. The CDR3 nucleotides are TGCAGCGTTGAAGCGTCCTACGAGCAGTACTTC.

The chain carries TRBV7-3 and TRBJ2-2, with TRBD1 identical over 7 bases. Germline CDR1 reads SGHTA; CDR2 reads FQGTGA. This CDR3 spans 16 amino acids. V shed 5 bases, J shed 1 base, and the junction held 7 bases outside the gene matches. CDR3 nucleotide sequence: TGTGCCAGCAGCCGACAGGGTTCGGAGAACACCGGGGAGCTGTTTTTT. Translated: CASSRQGSENTGELFF.

The genes are TRBV2 and TRBJ2-3, with 9 positions matching TRBD1. The ends lost 6 bases at V and 6 bases at J; junction bases unmatched: 10. The germline V gene encodes CDR1 SNHLY and CDR2 FYNNEI. The CDR3 covers 15 residues. CDR3 region: CASSKDRGQGDTQYF. The CDR3 DNA is TGTGCCAGCAGCAAGGACAGGGGTCAAGGTGATACGCAGTATTTT.

The rearrangement joins TRBV18 to TRBJ2-5, with D uncertain. V was shortened by 3 bases and J by 2 bases, with 10 bases between the two germline ends. This CDR3 region has 14 residues. Germline CDR1 is KGHSH and CDR2 is LQKENI. The CDR3 nucleotides read TGTGCCAGCTCACCCACCGGTGTTCAAGAGACCCAGTACTTC. Translation gives CASSPTGVQETQYF.

This chain links TRBV25-1 with TRBJ1-2; TRBD1 matches 10 bases. The V gene end was trimmed by 7 bases and the J gene end by 6 bases; junction bases not matched to a gene: 5. Germline V gene sequence: CDR1 MGHDK, CDR2 SYGVNS. This CDR3 is 13 amino acids long. DNA for the CDR3: TGTGCCAGCACGGGACAGGGGATAGATGGCTACACCTTC. Residues: CASTGQGIDGYTF.

CDR3 DNA sequence: TGTGCCAGCAGTTGGGAGCGGGGGGGATACAATGAGCAGTTCTTC. This encodes CASSWERGGYNEQFF. The rearrangement joins TRBV25-1 to TRBJ2-1; 10 bases align to TRBD2. CDR1 and CDR2 from the germline V gene are MGHDK and SYGVNS. The CDR3 is 15 amino acids. Trimming at V came to 5 bases and at J to 4 bases, leaving 5 bases not matched to a gene.

The gene calls are TRBV7-6 and TRBJ2-3; D is perhaps TRBD2 (6 bases). Germline-derived CDR1 and CDR2 are SGHVS and FNYEAQ. The CDR3 spans 16 residues. Trimming took 1 base from V and 4 from J, leaving 15 bases between them. CDR3 sequence: CASSLEGGGRSDTQYF. The CDR3 DNA reads as TGTGCCAGCAGCTTAGAAGGCGGAGGGAGGTCAGATACGCAGTATTTT.

V usage is TRBV30 and J usage is TRBJ2-7; 7 bases fit TRBD1. The CDR3 has 13 amino acids. In germline, CDR1 is GTSNPN, CDR2 SVGIG (reference sequence). With 4 bases clipped from V and 3 bases from J, the junction kept 6 bases outside the gene matches. The CDR3 region has the DNA TGTGCCTGGAATCCATGGGACAGCTACGAGCAGTACTTC. This codes for CAWNPWDSYEQYF.

The rearrangement uses TRBV9 and TRBJ2-1; a weak D match, TRBD2 (6 bases). The V and J ends lost 0 bases and 6 bases respectively, with 13 bases between them. Germline lookup yields CDR1 SGDLS and CDR2 YYNGEE. This CDR3 region has 15 residues. The CDR3: CASSVGGSGGNEQFF. The CDR3 region has the DNA TGTGCCAGCAGCGTAGGGGGCTCCGGGGGCAATGAGCAGTTCTTC.

This clone was found a few times. The chain joins TRBV18 to TRBJ1-1, with 9 bases aligning to TRBD1. The CDR3 contains 12 residues. Trimming cost V 3 bases and J 11 bases; bases outside gene matches: 4. CDR1 and CDR2 (germline): KGHSH, LQKENI. The CDR3 sequence: CASSPRQGDAFF. In nucleotides, the CDR3 is TGTGCCAGCTCACCCCGACAGGGGGACGCTTTCTTT.

J is TRBJ2-7 and V is TRBV10-3; D is possibly TRBD1 (5 bases). The CDR3 is 13 residues long. V lost 6 bases to trimming and J lost 3 bases, with 12 bases between them. CDR1 and CDR2 (germline): ENHRY, SYGVKD. CDR3 sequence reads: CAIRDTASYEQYF. The CDR3 DNA follows: TGTGCCATCAGGGACACAGCAAGCTACGAGCAGTACTTC.